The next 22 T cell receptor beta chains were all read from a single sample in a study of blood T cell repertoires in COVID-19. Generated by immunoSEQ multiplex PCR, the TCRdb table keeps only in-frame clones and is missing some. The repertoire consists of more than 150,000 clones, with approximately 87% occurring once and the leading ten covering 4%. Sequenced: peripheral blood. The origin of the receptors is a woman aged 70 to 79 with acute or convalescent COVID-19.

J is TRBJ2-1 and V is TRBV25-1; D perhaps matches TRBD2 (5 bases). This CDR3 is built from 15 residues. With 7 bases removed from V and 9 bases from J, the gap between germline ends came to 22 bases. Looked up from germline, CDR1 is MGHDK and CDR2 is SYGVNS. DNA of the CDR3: TGTGCCAGCACCTCCTCGGCGGGTTCGGCAGGTGAGCAGTTCTTC. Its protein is CASTSSAGSAGEQFF.

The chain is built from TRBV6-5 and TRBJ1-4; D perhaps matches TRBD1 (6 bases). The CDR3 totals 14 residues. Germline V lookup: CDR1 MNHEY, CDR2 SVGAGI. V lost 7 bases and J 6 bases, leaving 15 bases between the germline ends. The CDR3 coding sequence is TGTGCCAGCAAAATGGACAGAAGAGATGAAAAACTGTTTTTT. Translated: CASKMDRRDEKLFF.

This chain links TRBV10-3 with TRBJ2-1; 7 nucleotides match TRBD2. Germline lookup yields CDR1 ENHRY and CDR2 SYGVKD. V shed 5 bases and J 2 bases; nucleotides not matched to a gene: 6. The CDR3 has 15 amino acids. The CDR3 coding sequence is TGTGCCATCAGTCTAACTAGCGAGACCTACAATGAGCAGTTCTTC. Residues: CAISLTSETYNEQFF.

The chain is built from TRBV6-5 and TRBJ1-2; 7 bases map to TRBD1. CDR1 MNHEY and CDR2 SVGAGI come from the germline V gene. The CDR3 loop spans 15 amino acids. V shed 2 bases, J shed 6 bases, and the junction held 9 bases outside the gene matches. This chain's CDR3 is CASSYGRQGKHGYTF. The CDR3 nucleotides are TGTGCCAGCAGTTACGGACGACAGGGTAAGCATGGCTACACCTTC.

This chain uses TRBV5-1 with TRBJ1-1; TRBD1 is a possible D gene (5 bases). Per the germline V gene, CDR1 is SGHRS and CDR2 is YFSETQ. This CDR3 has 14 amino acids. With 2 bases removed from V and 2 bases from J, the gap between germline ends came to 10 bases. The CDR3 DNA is TGCGCCAGCAGCTTAGGAGGGACCAACACTGAAGCTTTCTTT. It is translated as CASSLGGTNTEAFF.

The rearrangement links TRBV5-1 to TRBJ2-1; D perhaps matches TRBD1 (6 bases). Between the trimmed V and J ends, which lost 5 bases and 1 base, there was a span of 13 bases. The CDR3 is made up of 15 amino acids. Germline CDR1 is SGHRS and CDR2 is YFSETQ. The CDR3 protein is CASSELQGSYNEQFF. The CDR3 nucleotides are TGCGCCAGCAGTGAATTACAGGGTTCCTACAATGAGCAGTTCTTC. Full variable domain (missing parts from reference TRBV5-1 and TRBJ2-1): KAGVTQTPRYLIKTRGQQVTLSCSPISGHRSVSWYQQTPGQGLQFLFEYFSETQRNKGNFPGRFSGRQFSNSRSEMNVSTLELGDSALYLCASSELQGSYNEQFFGPGTRLTVL.

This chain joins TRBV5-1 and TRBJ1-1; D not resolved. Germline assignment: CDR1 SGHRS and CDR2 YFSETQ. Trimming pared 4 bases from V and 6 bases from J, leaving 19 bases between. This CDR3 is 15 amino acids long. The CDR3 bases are TGCGCCAGCAGCCCCAGTGCGGAGGTTGGTTCTGAAGCTTTCTTT. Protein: CASSPSAEVGSEAFF.

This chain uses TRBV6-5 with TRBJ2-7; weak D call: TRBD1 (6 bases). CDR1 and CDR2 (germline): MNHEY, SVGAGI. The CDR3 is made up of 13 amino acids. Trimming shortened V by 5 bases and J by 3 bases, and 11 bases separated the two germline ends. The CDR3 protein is CASSPSDSYEQYF. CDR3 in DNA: TGTGCCAGCAGTCCTTCGGACAGCTACGAGCAGTACTTC.

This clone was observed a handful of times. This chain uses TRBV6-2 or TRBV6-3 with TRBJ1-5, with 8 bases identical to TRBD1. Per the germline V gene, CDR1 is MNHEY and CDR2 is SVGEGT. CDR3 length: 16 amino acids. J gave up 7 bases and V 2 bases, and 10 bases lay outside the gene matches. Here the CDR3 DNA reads TGTGCCAGCAGTTACGGGGCTGGAACAGGGGGGCAGCCCCAGCATTTT. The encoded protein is CASSYGAGTGGQPQHF.

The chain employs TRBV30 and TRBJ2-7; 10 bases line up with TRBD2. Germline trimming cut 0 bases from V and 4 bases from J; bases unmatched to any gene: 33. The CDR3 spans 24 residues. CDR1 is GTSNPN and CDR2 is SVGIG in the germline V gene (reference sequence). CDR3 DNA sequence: TGTGCCTGGAGTGTATCCTCCTTGAGTAGGATAGGACTAGCGGCGATGGGGGCGGAGTACGAGCAGTACTTC. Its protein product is CAWSVSSLSRIGLAAMGAEYEQYF.

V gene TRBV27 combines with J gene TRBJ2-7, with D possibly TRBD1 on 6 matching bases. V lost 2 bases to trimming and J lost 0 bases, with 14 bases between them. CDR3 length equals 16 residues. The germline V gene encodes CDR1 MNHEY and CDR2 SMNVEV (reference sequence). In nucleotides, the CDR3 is TGTGCCAGCAGTTTACGGTTGACAGGTGCCTCCTACGAGCAGTACTTC. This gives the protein CASSLRLTGASYEQYF.

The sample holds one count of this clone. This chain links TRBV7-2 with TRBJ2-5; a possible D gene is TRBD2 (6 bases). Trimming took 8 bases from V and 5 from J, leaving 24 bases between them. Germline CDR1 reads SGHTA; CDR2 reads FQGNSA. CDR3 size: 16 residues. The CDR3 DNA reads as TGTGCCAGCCTCCCCCCCGGGTGGCGGGGAGCGGAGACCCAGTACTTC. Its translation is CASLPPGWRGAETQYF.

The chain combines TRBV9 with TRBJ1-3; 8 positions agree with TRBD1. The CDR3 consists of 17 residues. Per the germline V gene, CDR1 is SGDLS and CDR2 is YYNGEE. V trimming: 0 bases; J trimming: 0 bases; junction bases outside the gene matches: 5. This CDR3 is CASSVGTGQSSGNTIYF. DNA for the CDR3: TGTGCCAGCAGCGTAGGGACAGGGCAAAGCTCTGGAAACACCATATATTTT.

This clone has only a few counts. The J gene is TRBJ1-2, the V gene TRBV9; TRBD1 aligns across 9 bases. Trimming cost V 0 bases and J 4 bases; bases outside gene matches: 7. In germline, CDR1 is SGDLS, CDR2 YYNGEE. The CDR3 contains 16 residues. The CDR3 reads CASSVGGDREGYGYTF. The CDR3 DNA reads TGTGCCAGCAGCGTAGGAGGGGACAGGGAAGGCTATGGCTACACCTTC.

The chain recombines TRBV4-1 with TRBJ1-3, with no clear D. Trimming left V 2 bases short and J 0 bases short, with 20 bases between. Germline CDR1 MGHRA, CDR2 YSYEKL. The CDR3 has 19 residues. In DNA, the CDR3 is TGCGCCAGCAGCCAACTCTTATTTGAGGGCCTGGCCTCTGGAAACACCATATATTTT. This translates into CASSQLLFEGLASGNTIYF.

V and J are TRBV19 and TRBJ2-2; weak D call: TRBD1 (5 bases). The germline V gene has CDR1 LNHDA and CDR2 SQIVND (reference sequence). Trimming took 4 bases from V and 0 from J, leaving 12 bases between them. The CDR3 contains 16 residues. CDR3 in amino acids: CASSRTRTTNTGELFF. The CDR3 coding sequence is TGTGCCAGTAGTAGGACACGGACGACGAACACCGGGGAGCTGTTTTTT.

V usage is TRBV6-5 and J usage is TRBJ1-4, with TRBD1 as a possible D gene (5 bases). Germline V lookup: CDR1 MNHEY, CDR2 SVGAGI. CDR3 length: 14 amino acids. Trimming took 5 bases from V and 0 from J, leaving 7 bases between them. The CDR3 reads CASSTGSTNEKLFF. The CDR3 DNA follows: TGTGCCAGCAGTACAGGATCAACTAATGAAAAACTGTTTTTT.

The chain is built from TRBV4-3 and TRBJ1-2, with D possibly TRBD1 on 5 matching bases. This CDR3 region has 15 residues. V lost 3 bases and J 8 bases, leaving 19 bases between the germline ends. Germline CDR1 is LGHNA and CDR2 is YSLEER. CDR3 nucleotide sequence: TGCGCCAGCAGCCATGACCGACAGCCTCCCAGGGGCTACACCTTC. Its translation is CASSHDRQPPRGYTF.

In DNA form, the CDR3 reads TGTGCCAGCGCAAGAGGACAGGAATCGCAGCCCCAGCATTTT. It translates to CASARGQESQPQHF. The chain joins TRBV2 to TRBJ1-5; 7 positions agree with TRBD1. J was trimmed by 7 bases and V by 8 bases; bases with no gene match: 11. This CDR3 has 14 residues. CDR1 is SNHLY, CDR2 FYNNEI, per germline.

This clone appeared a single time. In DNA form, the CDR3 reads TGTGCCAGCAGTGATGGGACTAGGGACGAGCAGTACTTC. This codes for CASSDGTRDEQYF. V gene TRBV2 combines with J gene TRBJ2-7; 8 nucleotides agree with TRBD2. Germline CDR1 and CDR2: SNHLY and FYNNEI. The CDR3 totals 13 residues. With 3 bases clipped from V and 5 bases from J, the junction kept 3 bases outside the gene matches.

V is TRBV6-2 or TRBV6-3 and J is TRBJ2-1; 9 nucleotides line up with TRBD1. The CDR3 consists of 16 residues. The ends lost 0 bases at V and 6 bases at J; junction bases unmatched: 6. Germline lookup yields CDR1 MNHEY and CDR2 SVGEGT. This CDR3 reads CASSYSMGQGFNEQFF. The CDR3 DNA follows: TGTGCCAGCAGTTACTCGATGGGACAGGGCTTCAATGAGCAGTTCTTC.

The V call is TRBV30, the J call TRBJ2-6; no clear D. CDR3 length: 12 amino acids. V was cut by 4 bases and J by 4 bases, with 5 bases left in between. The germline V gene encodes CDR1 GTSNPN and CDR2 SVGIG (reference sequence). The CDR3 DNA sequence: TGTGCCTGGACTTCCGGGGCCAACGTCCTGACTTTC. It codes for CAWTSGANVLTF.